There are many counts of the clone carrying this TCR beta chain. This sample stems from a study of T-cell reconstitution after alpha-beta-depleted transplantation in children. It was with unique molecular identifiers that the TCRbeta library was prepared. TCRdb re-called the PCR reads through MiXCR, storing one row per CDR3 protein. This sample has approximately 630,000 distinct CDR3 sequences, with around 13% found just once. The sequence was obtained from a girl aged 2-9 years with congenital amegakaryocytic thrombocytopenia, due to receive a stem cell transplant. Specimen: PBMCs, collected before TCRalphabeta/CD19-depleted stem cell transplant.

The CDR3 region is CSAEVSGTSYNEQFF. Written as DNA, the CDR3 is TGCAGTGCCGAAGTCTCCGGGACTAGTTACAATGAGCAGTTCTTC. This chain uses TRBV20-1 with TRBJ2-1; the match to TRBD2 covers 8 bases. The CDR3 length is 15 residues. Per the germline V gene, CDR1 is DFQATT and CDR2 is SNEGSKA (reference sequence). Losses at the gene ends were 6 bases for V and 4 bases for J; bases not matched to a gene: 11.